This entry lists 22 T cell receptor beta chains sequenced from one sample in a study of HIV-infected patients and healthy controls. Via MiXCR, TCRdb re-called the 5' RACE reads, giving one row per CDR3 protein. This table holds roughly 70,000 distinct CDR3 sequences, around 17% found once. The specimen sequenced was CD4+ T cells from blood. These receptors were obtained from a human donor in good health.

This clonotype was seen only a few times. The chain couples TRBV15 to TRBJ2-5; perhaps TRBD2 as D (7 bases). CDR3 length: 13 amino acids. Germline loops: CDR1 LNHNV, CDR2 YYDKDF (reference sequence). V was trimmed by 3 bases and J by 7 bases, leaving 12 bases between them. CDR3 protein: CATSRRGEGTQYF. Written as DNA, the CDR3 is TGTGCCACCAGCAGGAGGGGGGAGGGGACCCAGTACTTC.

This chain connects TRBV29-1 to TRBJ2-2; D unclear. V lost 1 base to trimming and J lost 1 base, with 4 bases between them. The CDR3 totals 13 residues. Germline V gene data show CDR1 as SQVTM and CDR2 as ANQGSEA. CDR3 coding DNA: TGCAGCGTTGAAGGGGGGAACACCGGGGAGCTGTTTTTT. Encoded protein: CSVEGGNTGELFF.

This clonotype was observed at least ten times. The V and J genes are TRBV3-1 and TRBJ2-7, with a tentative D call TRBD1 (6 bases). CDR1 and CDR2 (germline): LGHDT, YNNKEL (reference sequence). The V end was cut by 4 bases, the J end by 0 bases, with 13 bases between. This CDR3 is 15 amino acids long. The CDR3 DNA reads as TGTGCCAGCAGCCCTCGAGGGGGTAGCTCCTACGAGCAGTACTTC. Protein product: CASSPRGGSSYEQYF.

V gene TRBV12-3 or TRBV12-4 combines with J gene TRBJ2-7, with 7 bases matching TRBD2. Trimming removed 2 bases from V and 2 bases from J; junction bases left unmatched: 6. The CDR3 totals 15 residues. The CDR3 loop reads CASSLRRESTYEQYF. The DNA of the CDR3 is TGTGCCAGCAGTTTACGGCGGGAGAGTACCTACGAGCAGTACTTC.

The chain has TRBV14 and TRBJ2-3; a weak D match, TRBD1 (6 bases). The germline V gene has CDR1 SGHDN and CDR2 FVKESK. The V gene lost 4 bases and the J gene lost 4 bases, with 12 bases spanning the gap. The length of the CDR3 is 14 residues. The CDR3 loop is CASSLYRVADTQYF. The CDR3 nucleotides read TGTGCCAGCAGCCTCTACAGGGTCGCAGATACGCAGTATTTT.

The gene calls are TRBV5-1 and TRBJ2-5; no firm D call. Germline V CDR1 and CDR2: SGHRS, YFSETQ. The V and J ends lost 6 bases and 4 bases respectively, with 13 bases between them. The CDR3 covers 13 residues. The CDR3: CASILRFGETQYF. The CDR3 bases are TGCGCCAGCATTCTCCGGTTCGGAGAGACCCAGTACTTC.

This clonotype has a count of ten or more. The gene calls are TRBV30 and TRBJ2-5; 10 nucleotides line up with TRBD2. V trimming: 3 bases; J trimming: 5 bases; junction bases outside the gene matches: 9. The CDR3 contains 15 residues. The germline V gene has CDR1 GTSNPN and CDR2 SVGIG (reference sequence). The CDR3 here is CAWSPASGSRETQYF. DNA of the CDR3: TGTGCCTGGAGCCCCGCTAGCGGGAGTAGGGAGACCCAGTACTTC.

This chain joins TRBV6-2 or TRBV6-3 and TRBJ1-5; D is uncertain. Looked up from germline, CDR1 is MNHEY and CDR2 is SVGEGT. The CDR3 loop spans 13 amino acids. The V and J ends lost 7 bases and 4 bases respectively, with 11 bases between them. For the CDR3, the DNA is TGTGCCAGCAACGGACGAGGGAATCAGCCCCAGCATTTT. It yields the protein CASNGRGNQPQHF.

There are a few counts of this clonotype. The genes are TRBV28 and TRBJ2-4; D perhaps matches TRBD1 (6 bases). The CDR3 covers 17 residues. The germline V and J ends were trimmed by 3 bases and 0 bases, with 15 bases remaining between them. Germline CDR1 is MDHEN and CDR2 is SYDVKM. CDR3 DNA: TGTGCCAGCAGTTTGGATTTGGGGGCTGCAGCCAAAAACATTCAGTACTTC. Translated: CASSLDLGAAAKNIQYF. Filled out from reference TRBV28 and TRBJ2-4, the complete variable domain reads DVKVTQSSRYLVKRTGEKVFLECVQDMDHENMFWYRQDPGLGLRLIYFSYDVKMKEKGDIPEGYSVSREKKERFSLILESASTNQTSMYLCASSLDLGAAAKNIQYFGAGTRLSVL.

The chain recombines TRBV15 with TRBJ1-6; D is ambiguous. V was pared by 0 bases and J by 2 bases, with 14 bases between. Germline values: CDR1 LNHNV, CDR2 YYDKDF (reference sequence). The CDR3 loop spans 18 amino acids. CDR3 coding DNA: TGTGCCACCAGCAGAGATTATCTAGGGAGCGCCTATAATTCACCCCTCCACTTT. As protein: CATSRDYLGSAYNSPLHF.

This clonotype was found a few times. The chain has TRBV12-3 or TRBV12-4 and TRBJ1-1; unclear D gene. Trimming stripped 5 bases from V and 2 bases from J, with 15 bases between. The CDR3 runs 15 residues. CDR3 protein: CASSPPRGLNTEAFF. CDR3 in DNA: TGTGCCAGCAGTCCCCCCCGGGGTCTCAACACTGAAGCTTTCTTT.

Ten or more counts support this clonotype. The chain couples TRBV28 to TRBJ1-2; 7 nucleotides match TRBD1. The CDR3 consists of 15 residues. Trimming at V came to 6 bases and at J to 4 bases, leaving 11 bases not matched to a gene. Germline loops: CDR1 MDHEN, CDR2 SYDVKM. The chain's CDR3 is CASSTGQSLSYGYTF. For the CDR3, the DNA is TGTGCCAGCAGCACGGGACAGTCTCTGAGCTATGGCTACACCTTC.

This clonotype was recorded a few times. The CDR3 sequence is CASSLTEAEAFF. Written as DNA, the CDR3 is TGTGCCAGCAGTTTAACAGAGGCCGAAGCTTTCTTT. The chain combines TRBV12-3 or TRBV12-4 with TRBJ1-1, with D uncertain. V was shortened by 2 bases and J by 8 bases, with 9 bases between the two germline ends. The CDR3 contains 12 residues.

This clonotype was seen more than once but under ten times. This chain connects TRBV6-2 or TRBV6-3 to TRBJ2-4; TRBD2 is a possible D gene (5 bases). V lost 5 bases and J 9 bases, leaving 17 bases between the germline ends. Germline assignment: CDR1 MNHEY and CDR2 SVGEGT. The CDR3 is made up of 14 amino acids. DNA for the CDR3: TGTGCCAGCAGTCCCGGGGTAGTCGTGAGCATTCAGTACTTC. Translated: CASSPGVVVSIQYF.

V is TRBV20-1 and J is TRBJ2-5, with D perhaps matching TRBD1 (5 bases). The CDR3 is made up of 12 amino acids. Germline V lookup: CDR1 DFQATT, CDR2 SNEGSKA (reference sequence). Deletions cut 6 bases from V and 4 bases from J, with 12 bases between. Here the CDR3 reads CSAGIRVETQYF. The CDR3 coding sequence is TGCAGTGCCGGAATCAGGGTAGAGACCCAGTACTTC.

The chain combines TRBV6-6 with TRBJ2-7; D is uncertain. Trimming removed 6 bases at V and 12 bases at J, with 12 bases between. The germline V gene encodes CDR1 MNHNY and CDR2 SVGAGI (reference sequence). The CDR3 is 10 amino acids. The CDR3 nucleotides read TGTGCCAGCAGCGGAACAAGAACGTACTTC. Amino acid sequence: CASSGTRTYF.

In its sample, this clonotype was seen once. This chain uses TRBV7-9 with TRBJ2-2; 7 bases line up with TRBD2. The CDR3 contains 15 residues. Per the germline V gene, CDR1 is SEHNR and CDR2 is FQNEAQ (reference sequence). V was pared by 6 bases and J by 0 bases, with 4 bases of the junction left unmatched. In nucleotides, the CDR3 is TGTGCCAGCAGTCCGGGGGGAACGAACACCGGGGAGCTGTTTTTT. This translates into CASSPGGTNTGELFF.

In this sample, this clonotype turned up many times. V is TRBV20-1 and J is TRBJ1-1, with no clear D. The CDR3 loop spans 10 amino acids. V gave up 1 base and J gave up 14 bases, with 11 bases separating them. Germline lookup yields CDR1 DFQATT and CDR2 SNEGSKA (reference sequence). In nucleotides, the CDR3 is TGCAGTGCTAGAGTTCCCAACGGCTTCTTT. Translation: CSARVPNGFF.

J is TRBJ1-1 and V is TRBV27; no clear D gene. V was shortened by 8 bases and J by 2 bases, with 15 bases between the two germline ends. Per germline, CDR1 MNHEY and CDR2 SMNVEV (reference sequence). CDR3 size: 14 residues. The CDR3 region is CASFLTATNTEAFF. The CDR3 bases are TGTGCCAGCTTCTTAACCGCTACCAACACTGAAGCTTTCTTT.

This clonotype was seen a handful of times. This chain links TRBV27 with TRBJ1-1; D gene uncertain. Germline lookup yields CDR1 MNHEY and CDR2 SMNVEV (reference sequence). CDR3 size: 15 residues. The V gene lost 0 bases and the J gene lost 1 base, with 9 bases spanning the gap. This CDR3 is CASSLSWRTNTEAFF. CDR3 bases: TGTGCCAGCAGTTTATCGTGGAGGACGAACACTGAAGCTTTCTTT.

The DNA of the CDR3 is TGCGCCAGCAGCCAAGAGCGGGGCCAGCCCCAGCATTTT. Amino acid sequence: CASSQERGQPQHF. This chain joins TRBV4-3 and TRBJ1-5; tentative D call: TRBD1 (5 bases). V was pared by 0 bases and J by 7 bases, with 7 bases between. Germline V gives CDR1 LGHNA, CDR2 YSLEER. This CDR3 contains 13 residues.

The CDR3 loop reads CASSLLAEAFF. The CDR3 nucleotides are TGTGCCAGCAGCTTACTGGCTGAAGCTTTCTTT. The chain has TRBV7-8 and TRBJ1-1; D gene uncertain. CDR3 size: 11 residues. Per the germline V gene, CDR1 is SGHVS and CDR2 is FQNEAQ. The V end lost 2 bases, the J end lost 6 bases, and 4 bases lay between the germline ends.